Reported below is one T cell receptor (beta chain). What it recognizes is unknown. This entry belongs to a study of OX40 agonist ivuxolimab in advanced cancers. Study-wide background: Cohort: 80% to 90% men, mean age 60, aged about 20 to 80. Partial responses were achieved by three patients: one hepatocellular carcinoma, two cutaneous melanoma. Findings and limits, study-wide: Average numbers of expanded clones were greater in CD8+ T cells than in CD4+.

Germline values: CDR1 SGHVS, CDR2 FNYEAQ. The ends were cut back, 1 base at V and 7 bases at J, with 19 bases in the middle. The CDR3 runs to 17 residues. The data were produced by immunoSEQ multiplex PCR, yet TCRdb's version contains in-frame clones alone and is incomplete. The repertoire holds about 42,000 clones, with 86% as singletons. The receptor was isolated from an adult with an advanced solid tumor such as melanoma, head and neck, liver or kidney cancer. V gene TRBV7-6 combines with J gene TRBJ2-2; D is unresolved. The sample consisted of CD4+ or CD8+ T cells sorted from blood, taken in a trial of the OX40 agonist ivuxolimab. The CDR3 DNA sequence: TGTGCCAGCAGCTTAGGTGGGTCAGACGGTATCCGCGGGGAGCTGTTTTTT. Translated, it gives CASSLGGSDGIRGELFF. Full variable domain (missing parts from reference TRBV7-6 and TRBJ2-2): GAGVSQSPRYKVTKRGQDVALRCDPISGHVSLYWYRQALGQGPEFLTYFNYEAQQDKSGLPNDRFSAERPEGSISTLTIQRTEQRDSAMYRCASSLGGSDGIRGELFFGEGSRLTVL.